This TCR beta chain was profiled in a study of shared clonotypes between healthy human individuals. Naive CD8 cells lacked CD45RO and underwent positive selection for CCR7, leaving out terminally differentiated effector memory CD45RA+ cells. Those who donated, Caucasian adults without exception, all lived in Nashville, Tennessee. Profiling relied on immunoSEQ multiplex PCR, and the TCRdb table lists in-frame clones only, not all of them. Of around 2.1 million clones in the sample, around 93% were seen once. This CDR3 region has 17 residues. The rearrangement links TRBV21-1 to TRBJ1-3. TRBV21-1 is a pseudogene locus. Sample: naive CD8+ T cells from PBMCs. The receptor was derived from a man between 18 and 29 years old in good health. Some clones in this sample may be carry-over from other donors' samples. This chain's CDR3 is CASSKAPGGAAGNTIYF. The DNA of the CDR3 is TGTGCCAGCAGCAAAGCCCCGGGGGGCGCGGCGGGAAACACCATATATTTT.